The 22 T cell receptor beta chains below all came from one sample that was sequenced in a study of neurological immune-mediated disorders. TCRdb reprocessed the 5' RACE reads with MiXCR, giving one entry per CDR3 protein. The sample holds about 36,000 distinct CDR3 sequences, approximately 10% seen once. The sequenced material came from PBMCs. The receptors were gathered from a woman aged 25 to 39 with HTLV-1-associated myelopathy (HAM/TSP).

This clonotype showed up many times. CDR3 loop: CASSESVYTIYF. The CDR3 DNA sequence: TGCGCCAGCAGTGAGTCCGTATACACCATATATTTT. The chain uses TRBV10-2 and TRBJ1-3, with D unclear. Per the germline V gene, CDR1 is WSHSY and CDR2 is SAAADI. V gave up 0 bases and J gave up 8 bases, with 5 bases separating them. CDR3 length: 12 residues.

There are many counts of this clonotype. This sequence joins TRBV5-4 and TRBJ2-1; 8 bases fit TRBD2. The CDR3 contains 15 residues. The germline CDR1 and CDR2 sequences are SGHNT and YYREEE (reference sequence). The J segment lost 6 bases and the V segment lost 2 bases, leaving 7 bases of the junction unmatched. The CDR3, as DNA: TGTGCCAGCAGCTTACCGGGACTAGGAGGCAATGAGCAGTTCTTC. Protein product: CASSLPGLGGNEQFF.

The chain joins TRBV3-1 to TRBJ2-5; 10 bases map to TRBD2. The CDR3 contains 20 residues. CDR1 LGHDT and CDR2 YNNKEL come from the germline V gene (reference sequence). The junction had 18 bases not matched to a gene; V was cut back by 1 base and J by 4 bases. The CDR3 bases are TGTGCCAGCAGCCAAGGAGGTCTAGCGGGGGCCACGGGAGGGAGAGAGACCCAGTACTTC. Its protein product is CASSQGGLAGATGGRETQYF.

By sample share, this clonotype is medium-sized (0.01 to 0.1%). The chain carries TRBV5-1 and TRBJ2-7; 9 bases map to TRBD1. The V segment lost 4 bases and the J segment 2 bases; nucleotides outside the gene matches: 10. CDR3 length: 16 amino acids. Per germline, CDR1 SGHRS and CDR2 YFSETQ. The CDR3 sequence: CASSQPNRDRAYEQYF. CDR3 in DNA: TGCGCCAGCAGCCAACCGAACCGGGACAGGGCCTACGAGCAGTACTTC.

Ten or more counts support this clonotype. The V call is TRBV5-1, the J call TRBJ2-5; 10 positions match TRBD2. Trimming cost V 0 bases and J 4 bases; bases outside gene matches: 6. This CDR3 is built from 16 residues. CDR1 SGHRS and CDR2 YFSETQ come from the germline V gene. Written as DNA, the CDR3 is TGCGCCAGCAGCTTGGATTTGGCTAGCGGGAGAGAGACCCAGTACTTC. Its translation: CASSLDLASGRETQYF.

This clonotype was seen ten or more times. The chain employs TRBV20-1 and TRBJ2-6; D is unresolved. Germline V gene data show CDR1 as DFQATT and CDR2 as SNEGSKA (reference sequence). The CDR3 covers 14 residues. V lost 2 bases and J 2 bases, leaving 7 bases between the germline ends. DNA for the CDR3: TGCAGTGCTAGAAACAAGCCTGGGGCCAACGTCCTGACTTTC. It is translated as CSARNKPGANVLTF.

This clonotype was seen ten or more times. The chain links TRBV5-1 to TRBJ2-7; D tentatively fits TRBD1 or TRBD2 (6 bases each). Germline CDR1 reads SGHRS; CDR2 reads YFSETQ. V lost 0 bases, J lost 4 bases, and 11 bases lay in between. The CDR3 is 14 amino acids. CDR3 bases: TGCGCCAGCAGCTTGGGACGAGGGGGGTACGAGCAGTACTTC. Its translation: CASSLGRGGYEQYF.

This clonotype was seen only a few times. V gene TRBV30 combines with J gene TRBJ1-2; D ambiguous. This CDR3 spans 13 amino acids. Between the trimmed V and J ends, which lost 0 bases and 5 bases, there was a span of 10 bases. Per germline, CDR1 GTSNPN and CDR2 SVGIG (reference sequence). The CDR3 DNA is TGTGCCTGGAGTGTACGCGGTGGGTATGGCTACACCTTC. Protein product: CAWSVRGGYGYTF.

This clonotype has ten or more counts. The chain links TRBV20-1 to TRBJ1-1; tentative D call: TRBD1 (6 bases). The CDR3 has 17 residues. Germline values: CDR1 DFQATT, CDR2 SNEGSKA (reference sequence). Trimming shortened V by 3 bases and J by 3 bases, and 23 bases separated the two germline ends. CDR3 sequence (DNA): TGCAGTGCTAGCTCCCTACAGGGCTGGGCGGGGGACACTGAAGCTTTCTTT. Residues: CSASSLQGWAGDTEAFF.

This clonotype was detected many times. This chain uses TRBV12-3 or TRBV12-4 with TRBJ2-1; tentatively, D is TRBD2 (6 bases). This CDR3 is built from 13 residues. The V and J ends lost 2 bases and 7 bases respectively, with 9 bases between them. DNA for the CDR3: TGTGCCAGCAGTTTACGGGGGTTAAATGAGCAGTTCTTC. Translated: CASSLRGLNEQFF.

At least ten counts were recorded for this clonotype. J is TRBJ2-6 and V is TRBV5-4, with D possibly being TRBD1 (5 bases). The CDR3 loop spans 17 amino acids. Germline values: CDR1 SGHNT, CDR2 YYREEE (reference sequence). With 0 bases removed from V and 0 bases from J, the gap between germline ends came to 10 bases. CDR3 loop: CASSLAGLHSGANVLTF. The CDR3 nucleotides read TGTGCCAGCAGCTTGGCAGGGCTGCACTCTGGGGCCAACGTCCTGACTTTC.

This clonotype was counted many times. The chain links TRBV6-1 to TRBJ2-1; tentatively, D is TRBD2 (5 bases). Trimming cost V 2 bases and J 5 bases, with 16 bases left between them. Germline V gene data show CDR1 as MNHNS and CDR2 as SASEGT. This CDR3 spans 16 amino acids. The CDR3 nucleotides are TGTGCCAGCAGTGAAAGAGGAAGCGGATCCCACAATGAGCAGTTCTTC. Translated, it gives CASSERGSGSHNEQFF.

This clonotype was counted many times. The chain combines TRBV6-1 with TRBJ1-5, with TRBD1 matching over 7 bases. CDR3 length equals 14 residues. With 7 bases clipped from V and 1 base from J, the junction kept 4 bases outside the gene matches. Germline values: CDR1 MNHNS, CDR2 SASEGT. In nucleotides, the CDR3 is TGTGCCAGCATCGACAGGGCCAGCAATCAGCCCCAGCATTTT. Translating gives CASIDRASNQPQHF.

This clonotype was seen repeatedly, ten times or more. This rearrangement joins TRBV7-2 to TRBJ2-1; D is undetermined. This CDR3 contains 15 residues. In germline, CDR1 is SGHTA, CDR2 FQGNSA. Trimming took off 2 bases at V and 0 bases at J, with 8 bases between the two ends. CDR3 in amino acids: CASSLMTGSYNEQFF. CDR3 nucleotides: TGTGCCAGCAGCTTAATGACGGGCTCCTACAATGAGCAGTTCTTC.

This clonotype was seen many times. The chain has TRBV4-2 and TRBJ2-5, with D tentatively TRBD2 (6 bases). Germline loops: CDR1 LGHNA, CDR2 YNFKEQ. CDR3 length equals 15 residues. The V and J ends lost 0 bases and 3 bases respectively, with 11 bases between them. CDR3 DNA sequence: TGTGCCAGCAGCCAAGACCGGGGCGGGGAAGAGACCCAGTACTTC. Translated, it gives CASSQDRGGEETQYF.

This clonotype came up many times. This chain joins TRBV28 and TRBJ1-1; 8 bases are a match to TRBD1. The V and J ends lost 3 bases and 11 bases, in that order; junction bases with no gene match: 2. Germline V CDR1 and CDR2: MDHEN, SYDVKM. This CDR3 is built from 11 residues. This CDR3 is CASSLDRVAFF. The CDR3 nucleotides read TGTGCCAGCAGTTTGGACAGGGTCGCTTTCTTT.

This clonotype has a count of ten or more. The rearrangement uses TRBV7-2 and TRBJ1-2; D gene uncertain. The CDR3 has 13 residues. In germline, CDR1 is SGHTA, CDR2 FQGNSA. Trimming pared 3 bases from V and 8 bases from J, leaving 13 bases between. CDR3 in DNA: TGTGCCAGCAGCTTGTTCGGGATCTACGGCTACACCTTC. This codes for CASSLFGIYGYTF.

This clonotype is medium-sized within its sample. The chain uses TRBV20-1 and TRBJ2-6, with TRBD2 as a possible D gene (6 bases). CDR1 and CDR2 from the germline V gene are DFQATT and SNEGSKA (reference sequence). This CDR3 contains 16 residues. V was trimmed by 3 bases and J by 4 bases, leaving 16 bases between them. CDR3 coding DNA: TGCAGTGCTAGGCCCCGGGGGAGCGGAGGGGCCAACGTCCTGACTTTC. Its translation: CSARPRGSGGANVLTF.

This clonotype has ten or more counts. The chain is built from TRBV18 and TRBJ1-2, with TRBD1 as a possible D gene (5 bases). V lost 5 bases and J 7 bases, leaving 17 bases between the germline ends. CDR1 is KGHSH, CDR2 LQKENI, per germline. The CDR3 contains 14 residues. DNA of the CDR3: TGTGCCAGCTCAGCTACACAGGAGAGTAGTGGCTACACCTTC. Translation: CASSATQESSGYTF.

This clonotype showed up many times. The rearrangement links TRBV9 to TRBJ1-3; D remains ambiguous. Germline lookup yields CDR1 SGDLS and CDR2 YYNGEE. Trimming removed 2 bases from V and 0 bases from J, with 9 bases in between. The length of the CDR3 is 15 residues. CDR3 DNA sequence: TGTGCCAGCAGCGTCGCAACGTCCTCTGGAAACACCATATATTTT. Its translation is CASSVATSSGNTIYF.

This clonotype was detected many times. V gene TRBV6-6 combines with J gene TRBJ2-6; D remains ambiguous. Germline-derived CDR1 and CDR2 are MNHNY and SVGAGI (reference sequence). V shed 4 bases and J shed 0 bases, with 13 bases lying between them. CDR3 length equals 17 residues. CDR3 in amino acids: CASSSPIGNSGANVLTF. In DNA, the CDR3 is TGTGCCAGCAGTTCCCCTATAGGTAACTCTGGGGCCAACGTCCTGACTTTC.

This clonotype appeared many times. This chain connects TRBV20-1 to TRBJ1-4, with D maybe TRBD1 (5 bases). Looked up from germline, CDR1 is DFQATT and CDR2 is SNEGSKA (reference sequence). This CDR3 contains 13 residues. Between the trimmed V and J ends, which lost 5 bases and 5 bases, there was a span of 12 bases. CDR3 in amino acids: CSARRQTNEKLFF. CDR3 nucleotide sequence: TGCAGTGCTCGGAGACAGACGAATGAAAAACTGTTTTTT.